This TCR beta chain was sequenced during a study of T cells in Graves' hyperthyroidism and ophthalmopathy (dated by TCRdb to between 2019 and 2020). As for the study more broadly: Peripheral blood was collected at initial diagnosis, before any treatment. To identify distinguishing TCR V-J signatures, a discovery cohort of about 100 patients was used, comprising 40 to 45 with Graves' ophthalmopathy and about 59 with stable Graves' hyperthyroidism. Prospective prediction of ophthalmopathy was tested in an independent validation cohort consisting of roughly 20 hyperthyroidism patients and 17 patients who later progressed to ophthalmopathy. For training and testing, the 100 or so patients in the discovery cohort were randomly divided in a 7:3 ratio. In addition, the study compared T-cell repertoires in thyroid tissue and in blood from six Graves' hyperthyroidism patients. After sampling, hyperthyroidism patients received methimazole starting at 30 mg daily, and ophthalmopathy patients received high-dose intravenous methylprednisolone. The paper reports TCR Vbeta CDR3 sequencing of some 140 peripheral blood samples: fewer than 50 ophthalmopathy, under 80 hyperthyroidism and approximately 17 progressor patients.

The germline V gene (reference sequence) provides CDR1 DFQATT and CDR2 SNEGSKA. From the cysteine up to the phenylalanine, the CDR3 has a length of 15 residues. Of the read, only the CDR3 DNA is kept; its 45 bases are in frame from base 1. The junction carries 23 bases between V and J, which are trimmed by 6 bases and 8 bases respectively. Moderately to severely active disease, a Clinical Activity Score of at least 3, a NOSPECS grade of at least 4, and a duration under 3 months were present in ophthalmopathy patients. Exclusion was applied to patients with uncontrolled infections, other autoimmune diseases, pregnancy or lactation. Clinical symptoms, serum thyroxine and TRAb, thyroid ultrasound, and orbital computed tomography formed the basis for the diagnoses. PBMCs were separated from roughly 10 ml of fresh peripheral blood using Ficoll-Paque density gradient centrifugation. Total RNA was extracted using Trizol reagent, and RNA quality was assessed on an Agilent 2100 Bioanalyzer.

This clonotype was seen ten or more times. The antigen this receptor binds is unknown. Base-call qualities are not available, and no considerably larger clone is one nucleotide away. The TCR beta CDR3 regions were amplified from the RNA transcripts. A first-round RT-PCR of the TCR CDR3 used the HTBI primer set with the Qiagen OneStep RT-PCR kit. Libraries were constructed in a second round of multiplex PCR, after which size selection and purification were carried out. Libraries were sequenced paired-end with 100 bp reads on an Illumina HiSeq2000. The authors' pipeline ran thus. SOAPnuke was used to process the raw data, removing reads that contained adapters or uncalled bases, had a mean Phred below 15, or lacked an exact match to the constant primer or identifier. High-quality paired reads were merged using COPE v1.2.5, and each unique nucleotide sequence was defined as a clonotype. Clonotypes were aligned to IMGT TRBV, TRBD and TRBJ reference segments using MiTCR v1.1. The analysis was restricted to V-J combinations with a frequency above 0.0001, which together covered 99.2% of the repertoires. The TCS score was defined as the ratio of F50 (clonal expansion) to E x V (chaos), calculated using BLOSUM62-based TCRdist between CDR3 peptides within each V-J. Welch's t-statistics and random forest reduced fewer than 550 V-J features to about 12, which were used in a naive Bayes classifier (R e1071). TCRdb itself trimmed the public reads at Q25 with fastp, ran MiXCR and retained productive beta chains. Rows are unified per CDR3 protein, each entry keeping the most common DNA and genes. TCRdb's processing, not the authors', yielded these V and J calls. Present in this sample are about half a million distinct CDR3 sequences, more than 15% of which were seen just once. Approximately 30% of the sample is in the top ten clones.

Results and caveats for the whole study, not just this receptor: In validation, progression to ophthalmopathy was predicted by the model with 70% to 71% sensitivity and around 76% specificity, a median of around 5.9 months before onset. A 13 V-J signature model separated ophthalmopathy from stable hyperthyroidism, with over 85% sensitivity and 81.08% specificity in cross-validation and 80%/75% in testing. Sample size was not statistically predetermined, and blinding of investigators to group allocation was not performed. Blood samples also contained most of the expanded thyroid clonotypes (frequency above 0.001), which suggests that blood repertoires may reflect thyroid immune responses.

The receptor's source is a young woman with Graves' ophthalmopathy. Sequences were obtained from blood. The rearrangement joined TRBV20-1 to TRBJ2-1, and TRBD2 may be the D gene, going by 5 matching bases. The base sequence is TGCAGTGCCGGGGAAAAGGGCTCCCGGGTCGATGAGCAGTTCTTC. Its protein product is CSAGEKGSRVDEQFF.